The rows below give T cell receptor beta chains drawn from one sample of a study of cytomegalovirus exposure and HLA in healthy donors. Assay used: immunoSEQ multiplex PCR; TCRdb lists only in-frame clones, some missing. The sample contains about 250,000 clones, over 70% of which appear only once. The source material was PBMCs. The receptors stem from a girl aged 2-15 years in good health and CMV-seronegative. CDR3s include the opening cysteine and the closing phenylalanine or tryptophan.

v_gene: TRBV5-4
CDR3aa: CASSLGLAGGLSYEQYF

v_gene: TRBV25-1
CDR3aa: CASSAPLAGVETQYF

v_gene: TRBV18
CDR3aa: CASSPTNRGATEAFF

v_gene: TRBV7-9
CDR3aa: CASSLEDRGYTF

v_gene: TRBV4-1
CDR3aa: CASSQAGQGLSTGELFF

v_gene: TRBV4-2
CDR3aa: CASSHRTGPSYGYTF

v_gene: TRBV6-1
CDR3aa: CASRGPSHYEQYF

v_gene: TRBV7-9
CDR3aa: CASSPKGLASYNEQFF

v_gene: TRBV9
CDR3aa: CASSVGIGGRGRLGSRSGTQYF

v_gene: TRBV2
CDR3aa: CASSGASGGPNTGELFF

v_gene: TRBV5-1
CDR3aa: CASSLKGLAGGPSSYNEQFF